Below are 28 T cell receptor beta chains sequenced from a single sample in a study of shared clonotypes between healthy human individuals. Clones were read by immunoSEQ multiplex PCR, and TCRdb kept only the in-frame ones, dropping some. In the table there are around 1.6 million clones, 95% to 99% of which are singletons. The source material was naive CD4+ T cells sorted from blood. Subset specified: CD45RA+ positively selected. The receptors originated from a man aged 25 to 45 in good health.

J is TRBJ1-1 and V is TRBV9; 8 positions match TRBD1. Germline CDR1 SGDLS, CDR2 YYNGEE. The CDR3 runs to 14 residues. V lost 2 bases, J lost 3 bases, and 3 bases stayed unmatched. The CDR3 sequence is CASSVQGADTEAFF. Here the CDR3 DNA reads TGTGCCAGCAGCGTTCAGGGGGCGGACACTGAAGCTTTCTTT.

The rearrangement joins TRBV14 to TRBJ2-1, with 10 bases identical to TRBD2. CDR1 is SGHDN and CDR2 is FVKESK in the germline V gene. This CDR3 has 21 residues. J gave up 0 bases and V 4 bases, and 18 bases lay outside the gene matches. CDR3 DNA sequence: TGTGCCAGCAGCCTTGACCCGATTGCAGCGGGAGGGTCGAGCTCCTACAATGAGCAGTTCTTC. It is translated as CASSLDPIAAGGSSSYNEQFF.

This sequence joins TRBV18 and TRBJ2-1; the match to TRBD2 covers 8 bases. The CDR3 extends over 16 amino acids. The trim removed 3 bases at V and 7 bases at J, leaving 11 bases unmatched. Per the germline V gene, CDR1 is KGHSH and CDR2 is LQKENI. The CDR3 loop is CASSPYSGRARNEQFF. The DNA for the CDR3 is TGTGCCAGCTCACCGTATTCCGGGAGGGCCCGGAATGAGCAGTTCTTC. The whole variable domain, filled in from reference TRBV18 and TRBJ2-1, reads NAGVMQNPRHLVRRRGQEARLRCSPMKGHSHVYWYRQLPEEGLKFMVYLQKENIIDESGMPKERFSAEFPKEGPSILRIQQVVRGDSAAYFCASSPYSGRARNEQFFGPGTRLTVL.

This sequence joins TRBV10-2 and TRBJ2-4; 11 bases line up with TRBD2. Trimming cost V 6 bases and J 4 bases; bases outside gene matches: 11. Germline V CDR1 and CDR2: WSHSY, SAAADI. This CDR3 has 17 amino acids. The CDR3 sequence: CASRPTGLAETKNIQYF. CDR3 sequence (DNA): TGCGCCAGCAGACCCACGGGACTAGCGGAAACAAAAAACATTCAGTACTTC.

The chain recombines TRBV4-1 with TRBJ2-1; 10 nucleotides match TRBD2. V was clipped by 4 bases and J by 7 bases; unmatched bases: 7. This CDR3 is 15 amino acids long. In germline, CDR1 is MGHRA, CDR2 YSYEKL. CDR3 residues: CASSLLAGVGNEQFF. As DNA, the CDR3 is TGCGCCAGCAGCCTTCTAGCGGGAGTGGGTAATGAGCAGTTCTTC.

The chain uses TRBV6-1 and TRBJ2-7, with D unresolved. The CDR3 spans 14 residues. CDR1 is MNHNS, CDR2 SASEGT, per germline. V lost 2 bases and J lost 1, with 9 bases in between. The CDR3 sequence: CASSERSSSYEQYF. In DNA form, the CDR3 reads TGTGCCAGCAGTGAACGATCCTCATCCTACGAGCAGTACTTC.

This rearrangement joins TRBV14 to TRBJ2-1, with TRBD2 matching over 8 bases. The CDR3 totals 13 residues. With V trimmed by 0 bases and J by 14 bases, 6 bases remained unmatched. Germline lookup yields CDR1 SGHDN and CDR2 FVKESK. The CDR3, as DNA: TGTGCCAGCAGCCAAGATCTAGCGGGTTTCAAGTTCTTC. This codes for CASSQDLAGFKFF. The entire variable domain, with the rest obtained from reference TRBV14 and TRBJ2-1, is as follows: EAGVTQFPSHSVIEKGQTVTLRCDPISGHDNLYWYRRVMGKEIKFLLHFVKESKQDESGMPNNRFLAERTGGTYSTLKVQPAELEDSGVYFCASSQDLAGFKFFGPGTRLTVL.

J is TRBJ1-2 and V is TRBV28, with D possibly TRBD1 on 5 matching bases. With 3 bases removed from V and 4 bases from J, the gap between germline ends came to 15 bases. Per germline, CDR1 MDHEN and CDR2 SYDVKM. The CDR3 extends over 15 amino acids. The CDR3 DNA reads TGTGCCAGCAGTTTCCCCGCAGGGAATTTCTATGGCTACACCTTC. Its translation is CASSFPAGNFYGYTF.

This clone was seen a single time. The chain recombines TRBV28 with TRBJ1-1, with a possible D match to TRBD1 (6 bases). Germline V gives CDR1 MDHEN, CDR2 SYDVKM. The CDR3 has 14 residues. Trimming shortened V by 3 bases and J by 1 base, and 9 bases separated the two germline ends. The CDR3 DNA sequence: TGTGCCAGCAGTTTGGGACAATGGAACACTGAAGCTTTCTTT. Amino acids: CASSLGQWNTEAFF.

About this clone: The same CDR3 is also encoded by other DNA sequences in this sample. The V gene is TRBV20-1, the J gene TRBJ2-7; D unclear. Trimming took 2 bases from V and 3 from J, leaving 5 bases between them. The CDR3 extends over 11 amino acids. Germline CDR1 DFQATT, CDR2 SNEGSKA (reference sequence). The CDR3 nucleotides are TGCAGTGCTAGAACCGGCTACGAGCAGTACTTC. It specifies CSARTGYEQYF.

The chain has TRBV5-1 and TRBJ2-5; 9 nucleotides line up with TRBD1. The CDR3 is 15 residues long. With 3 bases clipped from V and 5 bases from J, the junction kept 8 bases outside the gene matches. Germline V lookup: CDR1 SGHRS, CDR2 YFSETQ. The CDR3 here is CASSSKDRGDETQYF. The CDR3 DNA sequence: TGCGCCAGCAGCTCCAAGGACAGGGGCGATGAGACCCAGTACTTC.

The chain uses TRBV5-1 and TRBJ2-1; D remains ambiguous. This CDR3 has 13 residues. Germline CDR1 SGHRS, CDR2 YFSETQ. Trimming removed 0 bases at V and 5 bases at J, with 6 bases between. CDR3 DNA: TGCGCCAGCAGCTTGGAGTGGGACAATGAGCAGTTCTTC. Translated, it gives CASSLEWDNEQFF.

This chain uses TRBV11-2 with TRBJ1-2; no reliable D call. The CDR3 is 15 amino acids. Per the germline V gene, CDR1 is SGHAT and CDR2 is FQNNGV. Trimming took off 6 bases at V and 2 bases at J, with 16 bases between the two ends. Here the CDR3 DNA reads TGTGCCAGCAGTACTGAGGGCAGAATAAACTATGGCTACACCTTC. Protein sequence: CASSTEGRINYGYTF.

CDR3 amino acids: CASSLALADDYEQYF. The DNA of the CDR3 is TGCGCCAGCAGCTTGGCACTAGCGGATGACTACGAGCAGTACTTC. The chain carries TRBV5-1 and TRBJ2-7, with 8 bases matching TRBD2. The CDR3 totals 15 residues. Germline CDR1 reads SGHRS; CDR2 reads YFSETQ. The J segment lost 3 bases and the V segment lost 0 bases, leaving 5 bases of the junction unmatched.

The J gene is TRBJ2-3, the V gene TRBV5-1; 10 bases match TRBD2. V gave up 2 bases and J gave up 2 bases; unmatched junction bases: 8. Germline V gives CDR1 SGHRS, CDR2 YFSETQ. The CDR3 has 17 residues. Written as DNA, the CDR3 is TGCGCCAGCAGCTTAGCGCAACTAGCGGGACACACAGATACGCAGTATTTT. Encoded protein: CASSLAQLAGHTDTQYF.

This clone came up once. The chain combines TRBV5-4 with TRBJ2-1; 12 positions match TRBD1. V gave up 2 bases and J gave up 6 bases; unmatched junction bases: 3. This CDR3 has 15 amino acids. CDR1 and CDR2 (germline): SGHNT, YYREEE (reference sequence). The CDR3 is CASSLGDRGRNEQFF. In DNA, the CDR3 is TGTGCCAGCAGCTTAGGGGACAGGGGGCGCAATGAGCAGTTCTTC.

V gene TRBV5-1 combines with J gene TRBJ2-5; maybe TRBD1 (7 bases). V gave up 4 bases and J gave up 5 bases, with 18 bases separating them. Germline CDR1 and CDR2: SGHRS and YFSETQ. The CDR3 loop spans 15 amino acids. CDR3 coding DNA: TGCGCCAGCAGCATTATAGGAGGGGGCTGGGAGACCCAGTACTTC. It codes for CASSIIGGGWETQYF. Supplemented by reference TRBV5-1 and TRBJ2-5, the full variable domain reads KAGVTQTPRYLIKTRGQQVTLSCSPISGHRSVSWYQQTPGQGLQFLFEYFSETQRNKGNFPGRFSGRQFSNSRSEMNVSTLELGDSALYLCASSIIGGGWETQYFGPGTRLLVL.

The J gene is TRBJ2-5, the V gene TRBV5-4; possibly TRBD2 for D (5 bases). The CDR3 covers 15 residues. Trimming stripped 0 bases from V and 5 bases from J, with 14 bases between. Germline CDR1 reads SGHNT; CDR2 reads YYREEE (reference sequence). The CDR3 nucleotides are TGTGCCAGCAGCTTGGAGGCTAGCCGCTACGAGACCCAGTACTTC. Amino acids: CASSLEASRYETQYF. Drawing the rest from reference TRBV5-4 and TRBJ2-5, the complete variable domain is ETGVTQSPTHLIKTRGQQVTLRCSSQSGHNTVSWYQQALGQGPQFIFQYYREEENGRGNFPPRFSGLQFPNYSSELNVNALELDDSALYLCASSLEASRYETQYFGPGTRLLVL.

Comment on this clone: Other DNA sequences in the same sample also yield this CDR3. The rearrangement joins TRBV29-1 to TRBJ2-5, with 8 bases identical to TRBD1. Per germline, CDR1 SQVTM and CDR2 ANQGSEA. Trimming at V came to 6 bases and at J to 4 bases, leaving 4 bases not matched to a gene. This CDR3 spans 12 amino acids. CDR3 sequence (DNA): TGCAGCGTCACGACAGGGGTAGAGACCCAGTACTTC. Translating gives CSVTTGVETQYF.

This clone was seen once. The chain links TRBV2 to TRBJ2-3; TRBD1 or TRBD2 may be the D gene (5 bases each). The CDR3 totals 12 residues. Germline CDR1 and CDR2: SNHLY and FYNNEI. Trimming shortened V by 11 bases and J by 3 bases, and 12 bases separated the two germline ends. The CDR3 DNA reads TGTGCCGGGACGGGAAGAACAGATACGCAGTATTTT. Translation gives CAGTGRTDTQYF.

CDR3 nucleotide sequence: TGCAGCGTTGAACTGGACAGGGGGGCAAACACCATATATTTT. Protein: CSVELDRGANTIYF. The V gene is TRBV29-1, the J gene TRBJ1-3, with TRBD1 identical over 10 bases. Germline V gene sequence: CDR1 SQVTM, CDR2 ANQGSEA. V lost 2 bases and J lost 6; bases outside the gene matches: 4. CDR3 size: 14 residues.

The J gene is TRBJ2-2, the V gene TRBV6-6; unclear D gene. Germline V lookup: CDR1 MNHNY, CDR2 SVGAGI (reference sequence). The CDR3 runs to 11 residues. V was trimmed by 5 bases and J by 8 bases, leaving 6 bases between them. CDR3: CASSLRGELFF. CDR3 coding DNA: TGTGCCAGCAGTCTTCGGGGGGAGCTGTTTTTT.

The chain couples TRBV11-3 to TRBJ2-1; D may be TRBD1 (5 bases). CDR1 is SGHNT and CDR2 is YENEEA in the germline V gene. Trimming pared 2 bases from V and 0 bases from J, leaving 11 bases between. The CDR3 is made up of 16 amino acids. The CDR3 here is CASSLRPTVSYNEQFF. CDR3 bases: TGTGCCAGCAGCTTACGGCCGACAGTCTCCTACAATGAGCAGTTCTTC.

V gene TRBV28 combines with J gene TRBJ1-3, with no clear D. The CDR3 consists of 14 residues. CDR1 and CDR2 from the germline V gene are MDHEN and SYDVKM. The ends were cut back, 7 bases at V and 0 bases at J, with 10 bases in the middle. This CDR3 reads CASTAPRSGNTIYF. CDR3 DNA: TGTGCCAGCACCGCACCCCGCTCTGGAAACACCATATATTTT.

The CDR3 region has the DNA TGTGCCAGCTCCCTAGGGGGCGTCGGGTCCTACGAGCAGTACTTC. It encodes CASSLGGVGSYEQYF. The rearrangement links TRBV18 to TRBJ2-7; TRBD1 aligns across 7 bases. The CDR3 loop spans 15 amino acids. Per the germline V gene, CDR1 is KGHSH and CDR2 is LQKENI. With V trimmed by 6 bases and J by 1 base, 9 bases remained unmatched.

The chain links TRBV29-1 to TRBJ2-7, with TRBD1 identical over 7 bases. This CDR3 is built from 13 residues. The germline V gene encodes CDR1 SQVTM and CDR2 ANQGSEA. V lost 7 bases and J lost 0; bases outside the gene matches: 6. The CDR3 sequence is CSARTGHSYEQYF. DNA for the CDR3: TGCAGCGCCCGGACAGGTCACTCCTACGAGCAGTACTTC.

Comments on this clone: This specimen includes other DNA sequences encoding the same CDR3. This chain joins TRBV5-1 and TRBJ2-3; 10 bases agree with TRBD2. Germline V CDR1 and CDR2: SGHRS, YFSETQ. The CDR3 loop spans 16 amino acids. V shed 2 bases, J shed 2 bases, and the junction held 5 bases outside the gene matches. The chain's CDR3 is CASSFGLAGDTDTQYF. CDR3 coding DNA: TGCGCCAGCAGCTTCGGCCTAGCGGGAGACACAGATACGCAGTATTTT.

The genes are TRBV6-1 and TRBJ2-7, with 9 bases fitting TRBD1. The CDR3 loop spans 14 amino acids. The V gene's germline CDR1 is MNHNS and CDR2 SASEGT. V dropped 10 bases and J dropped 0; count of bases not matched to a gene: 7. The CDR3 bases are TGTGCCATTAGTAGGGGACAGGGCTCCTACGAGCAGTACTTC. Translation: CAISRGQGSYEQYF.